This T cell receptor beta chain was observed in a study of monozygotic twins with cystic fibrosis. Data came from immunoSEQ multiplex PCR; TCRdb stores just in-frame clones and leaves some out. The sample holds fewer than 30,000 clones; around 96% are singletons and the top ten take around 2.5%. Germline V gene data show CDR1 as SGHDT and CDR2 as YYEEEE. V dropped 4 bases and J dropped 1 base, with 14 bases sitting between them. The CDR3 runs to 15 residues. In this sample, this clone turned up once. What it binds is unknown. Study-level results: Clonality was generally low (median around 0.009), higher in the most severe patients. Age, concordance and disease severity did not associate with shared CDR3 numbers. J usage was most co-twin-similar in 8 of 16 pairs, V in 13.

Sequencing used blood. The receptor was derived from a girl aged 2 to 9 with cystic fibrosis. The chain has TRBV5-6 and TRBJ2-5, with unresolved D. The CDR3 loop is CASSPWPLPQETQYF. The CDR3 bases are TGTGCCAGCAGCCCGTGGCCCCTGCCCCAAGAGACCCAGTACTTC.